Sequencing of this T cell receptor (beta chain) was carried out in a study of cytomegalovirus exposure and HLA in healthy donors. The wider study: A subsequent analysis reported that the 120 or so validation repertoires were produced on the same platform that had also been used for the roughly 670 first-cohort repertoires. Study conclusions and caveats: Researchers counted about 150 TCR beta chains as cytomegalovirus-associated. In vitro assays verified that a few CMV-associated chains recognized CMV antigens specifically. First-cohort TCR clusters were later found to tend to co-occur in the roughly 120 validation repertoires.

With 2 bases removed from V and 9 bases from J, the gap between germline ends came to 9 bases. This CDR3 is built from 12 residues. Per germline, CDR1 SGHDT and CDR2 YYEEEE. Produced via immunoSEQ multiplex PCR; TCRdb's table is partial and in-frame only. Of over 150,000 clones in the sample, around 83% are singletons; the top ten hold around 15%. Comments on this clone: Its target is unknown.

The chain employs TRBV5-6 and TRBJ1-5; D remains ambiguous. The sample consisted of PBMCs. The sequence derives from a woman in her twenties or thirties in good health and CMV-seropositive. The DNA of the CDR3 is TGTGCCAGCAGCTTTCTAGGTGGGCCCCAGCATTTT. This gives the protein CASSFLGGPQHF.